This paragraph covers one T cell receptor (beta chain) sequence. Antigen unknown. This record belongs to a study of radiotherapy plus CTLA-4 blockade in lung cancer. Study-wide background: Disease control reached more than 30%, with objective responses in roughly 17%.

People whose metastatic non-small-cell lung cancer was chemo-refractory got focal radiation along with CTLA-4 blockade by ipilimumab. This table comes from immunoSEQ multiplex PCR, and its TCRdb copy is limited to in-frame clones, with some not included. The table lists 70,000 to 95,000 clones, around 83% of them singletons, with about 15% in the top ten. The CDR3 spans 14 residues. Germline CDR1 is SNHLY and CDR2 is FYNNEI. The V gene lost 6 bases and the J gene lost 0 bases, with 11 bases spanning the gap. General study points: Blood saw expansion of tumor-derived TCR clones after radiotherapy plus ipilimumab. According to reports, early shifts in blood T cell clones, alongside interferon-beta, forecast response most accurately.

Material: peripheral blood, obtained from a patient treated with radiotherapy plus ipilimumab. This TCR came from a human donor with non-small cell lung cancer that progressed on radiotherapy plus ipilimumab. J is TRBJ1-1 and V is TRBV2; D ambiguous. The CDR3 DNA follows: TGTGCCAGCAGCAGCAGGAGGATGAACACTGAAGCTTTCTTT. Protein sequence: CASSSRRMNTEAFF.